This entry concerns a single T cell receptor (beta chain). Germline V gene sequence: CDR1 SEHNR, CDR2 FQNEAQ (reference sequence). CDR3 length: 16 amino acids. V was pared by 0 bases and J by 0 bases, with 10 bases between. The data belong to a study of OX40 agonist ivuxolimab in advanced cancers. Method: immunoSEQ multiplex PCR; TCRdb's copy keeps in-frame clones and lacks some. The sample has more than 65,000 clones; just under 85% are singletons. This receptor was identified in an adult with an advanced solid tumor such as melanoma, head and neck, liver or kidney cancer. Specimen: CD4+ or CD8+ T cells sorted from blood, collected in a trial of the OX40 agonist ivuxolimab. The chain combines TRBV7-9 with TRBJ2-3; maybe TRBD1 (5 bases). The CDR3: CASSLAQGSSTDTQYF. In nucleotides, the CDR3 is TGTGCCAGCAGCTTAGCGCAGGGCTCTAGCACAGATACGCAGTATTTT. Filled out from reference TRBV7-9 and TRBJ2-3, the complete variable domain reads DTGVSQNPRHKITKRGQNVTFRCDPISEHNRLYWYRQTLGQGPEFLTYFQNEAQLEKSRLLSDRFSAERPKGSFSTLEIQRTEQGDSAMYLCASSLAQGSSTDTQYFGPGTRLTVL.